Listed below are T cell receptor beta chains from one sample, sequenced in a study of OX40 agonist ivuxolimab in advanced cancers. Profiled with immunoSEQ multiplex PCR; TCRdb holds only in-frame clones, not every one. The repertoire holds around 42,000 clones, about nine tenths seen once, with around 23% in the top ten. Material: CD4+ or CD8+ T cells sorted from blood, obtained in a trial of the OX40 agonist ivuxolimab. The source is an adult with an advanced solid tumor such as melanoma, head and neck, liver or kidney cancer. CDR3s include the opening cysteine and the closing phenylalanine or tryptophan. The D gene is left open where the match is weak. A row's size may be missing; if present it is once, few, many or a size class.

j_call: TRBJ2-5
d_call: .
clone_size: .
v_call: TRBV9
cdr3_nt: TGTGCCAGCAGCTCTAACACAGGGTTTGAAGAGACCCAGTACTTC
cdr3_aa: CASSSNTGFEETQYF

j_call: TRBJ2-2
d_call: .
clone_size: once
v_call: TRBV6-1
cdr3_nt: TGTGCCAGCAGTGAACCCTCGCAGTTCTTCACCGGGGAGCTGTTTTTT
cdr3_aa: CASSEPSQFFTGELFF

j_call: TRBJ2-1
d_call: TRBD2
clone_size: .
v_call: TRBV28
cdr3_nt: TGTGCCAGCAGCCGACAGCGGGAGGGCCTGGATGAGCAGTTCTTC
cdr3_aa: CASSRQREGLDEQFF

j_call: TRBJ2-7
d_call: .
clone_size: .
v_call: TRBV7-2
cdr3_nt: TGTGCCAGCAGCTTAGACGGCCGCTCCTACGAGCAGTACTTC
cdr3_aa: CASSLDGRSYEQYF

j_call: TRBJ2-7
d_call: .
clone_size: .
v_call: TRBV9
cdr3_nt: TGTGCCAGCAGCGAAGGTGCAGGTTTCTACGAGCAGTACTTC
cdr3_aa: CASSEGAGFYEQYF

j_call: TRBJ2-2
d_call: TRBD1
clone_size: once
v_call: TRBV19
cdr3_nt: TGTGCCAGTAGTTTCCCCAGGGGGACCGGGGAGCTGTTTTTT
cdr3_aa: CASSFPRGTGELFF

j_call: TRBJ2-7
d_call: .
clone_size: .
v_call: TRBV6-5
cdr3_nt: TGTGCCAGCAGTTACGCGGCGACCTACGAGCAGTACTTC
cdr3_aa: CASSYAATYEQYF

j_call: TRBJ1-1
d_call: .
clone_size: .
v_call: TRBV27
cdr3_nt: TGTGCCAGCAGTTTAACACAGGGCACTGAAGCTTTCTTT
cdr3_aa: CASSLTQGTEAFF

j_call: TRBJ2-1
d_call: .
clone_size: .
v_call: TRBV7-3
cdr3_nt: TGTGCCAGCAGCTCCTCCGACGGGAGCTCCTACAATGAGCAGTTCTTC
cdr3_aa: CASSSSDGSSYNEQFF

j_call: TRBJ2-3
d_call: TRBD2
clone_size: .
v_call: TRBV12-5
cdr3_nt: TGTGCTAGTGGTTTGGGGAGACTAGCGGGAGGGCCAGATACGCAGTATTTT
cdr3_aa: CASGLGRLAGGPDTQYF

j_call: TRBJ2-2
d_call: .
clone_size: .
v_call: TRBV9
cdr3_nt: TGTGCCAGCAGCGTAGGCCAGGCCAACACCGGGGAGCTGTTTTTT
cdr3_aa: CASSVGQANTGELFF

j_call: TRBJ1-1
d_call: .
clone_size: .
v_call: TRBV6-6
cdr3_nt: TGTGCCAGCAGTTACTCTGTAGGCCTGAACACTGAAGCTTTCTTT
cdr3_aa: CASSYSVGLNTEAFF

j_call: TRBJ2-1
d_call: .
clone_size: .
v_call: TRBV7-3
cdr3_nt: TGTGCCAGCAGCTTAAGAGGGGATGAGCAGTTCTTC
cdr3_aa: CASSLRGDEQFF

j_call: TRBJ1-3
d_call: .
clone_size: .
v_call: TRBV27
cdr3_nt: TGTGCCAGCAGAGTGACGCCTAACTCTGGAAACACCATATATTTT
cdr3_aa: CASRVTPNSGNTIYF

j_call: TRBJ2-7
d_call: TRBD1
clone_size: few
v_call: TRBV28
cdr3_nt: TGTGCCAGCAGTTTAGCCCCTAACCCCGGACAGGGGACCTACGAGCAGTACTTC
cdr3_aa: CASSLAPNPGQGTYEQYF

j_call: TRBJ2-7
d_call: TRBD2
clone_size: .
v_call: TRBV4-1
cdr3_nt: TGCGCCAGCAGCGTTCCGGCGGGAGGAGGCTACGAGCAGTACTTC
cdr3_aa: CASSVPAGGGYEQYF

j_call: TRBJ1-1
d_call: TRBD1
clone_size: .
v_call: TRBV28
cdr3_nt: TGTGCCAGCAGTTTCACAGGGGAAAGTACTGAAGCTTTCTTT
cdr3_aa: CASSFTGESTEAFF

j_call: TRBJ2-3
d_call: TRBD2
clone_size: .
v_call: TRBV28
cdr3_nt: TGTGCCAGCAGCCTCGGGACTAGCGGAAGCACAGATACGCAGTATTTT
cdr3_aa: CASSLGTSGSTDTQYF

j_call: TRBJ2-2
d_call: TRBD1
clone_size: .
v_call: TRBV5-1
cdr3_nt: TGCGCCAGCAGTTTCACAGGGGGCGTCACCGGGGAGCTGTTTTTT
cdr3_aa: CASSFTGGVTGELFF

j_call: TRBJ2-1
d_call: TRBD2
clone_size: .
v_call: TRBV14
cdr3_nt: TGTGCCAGCAGAATCAGCGGGAGTTTCAATGAGCAGTTCTTC
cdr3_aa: CASRISGSFNEQFF

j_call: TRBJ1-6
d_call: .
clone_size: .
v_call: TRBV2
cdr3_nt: TGTGCCAGCAGTGAGCCAGCTTATAATTCACCCCTCCACTTT
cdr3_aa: CASSEPAYNSPLHF

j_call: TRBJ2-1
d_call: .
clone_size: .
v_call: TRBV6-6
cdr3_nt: TGTGCCAGCAGTTACGGCTCGCGCGCAGAGCAGTTCTTC
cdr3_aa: CASSYGSRAEQFF

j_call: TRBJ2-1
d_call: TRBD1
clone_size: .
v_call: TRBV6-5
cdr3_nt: TGTGCCAGCAGTTCTTTTTCCACAGGGGGCTGGGATGAGCAGTTCTTC
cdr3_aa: CASSSFSTGGWDEQFF

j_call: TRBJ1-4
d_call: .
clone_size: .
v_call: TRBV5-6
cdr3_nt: TGTGCCAGCAGCCGGGTTTCCTACCTTAATGAAAAACTGTTTTTT
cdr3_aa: CASSRVSYLNEKLFF

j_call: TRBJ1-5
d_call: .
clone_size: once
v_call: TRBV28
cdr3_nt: TGTGCCAGCAGTTGGGGGGGAAGCAATCAGCCCCAGCATTTT
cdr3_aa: CASSWGGSNQPQHF

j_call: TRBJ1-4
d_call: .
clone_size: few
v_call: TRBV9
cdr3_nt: TGTGCCAGCAGCGTAGGATCTCGGGGGGAAAAACTGTTTTTT
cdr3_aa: CASSVGSRGEKLFF

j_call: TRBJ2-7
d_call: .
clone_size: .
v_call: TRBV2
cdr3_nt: TGTGCCAGCAGTGAACTGAGCGCGAGCTCCTACGAGCAGTACTTC
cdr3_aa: CASSELSASSYEQYF

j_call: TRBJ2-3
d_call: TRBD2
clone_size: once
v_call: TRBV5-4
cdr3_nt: TGTGCCAGCAGCCCCGTCCCTCAGGTGTACAGGACTAGCTCTTATACGCAGTATTTT
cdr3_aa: CASSPVPQVYRTSSYTQYF

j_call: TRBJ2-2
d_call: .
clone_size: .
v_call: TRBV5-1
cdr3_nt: TGCGCCAGCAGCTACCGGGACTCTCAATCCAGGGAGCTGTTTTTT
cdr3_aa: CASSYRDSQSRELFF

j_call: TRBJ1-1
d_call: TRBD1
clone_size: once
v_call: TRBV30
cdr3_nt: TGTGCCTGGAGTGAACAGGGGAGCACTGAAGCTTTCTTT
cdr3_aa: CAWSEQGSTEAFF

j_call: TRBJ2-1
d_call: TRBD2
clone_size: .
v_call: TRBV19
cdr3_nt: TGTGCCAGTAGTATTCCTAGCGGGAGGGCCGGCCGTGAGCAGTTCTTC
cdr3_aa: CASSIPSGRAGREQFF

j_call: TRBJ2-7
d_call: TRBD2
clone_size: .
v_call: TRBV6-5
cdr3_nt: TGTGCCAGCAGTTGGGGACTAGCGGGAGCTTACGAGCAGTACTTC
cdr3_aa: CASSWGLAGAYEQYF

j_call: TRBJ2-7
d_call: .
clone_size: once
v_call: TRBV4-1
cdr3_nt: TGCGCCAGCAGCCAAGAAGCGGCGGAGGTAGCCTCCTACGAGCAGTACTTC
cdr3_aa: CASSQEAAEVASYEQYF

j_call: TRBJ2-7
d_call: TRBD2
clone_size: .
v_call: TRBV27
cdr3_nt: TGTGCCAGCGGGAGCGGGGTCTCCTACGAGCAGTACTTC
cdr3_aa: CASGSGVSYEQYF

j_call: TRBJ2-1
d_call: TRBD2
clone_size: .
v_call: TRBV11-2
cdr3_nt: TGTGCCAGCAGCTCCAAAGCGGGAGGAATGGATGAGCAGTTCTTC
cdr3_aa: CASSSKAGGMDEQFF

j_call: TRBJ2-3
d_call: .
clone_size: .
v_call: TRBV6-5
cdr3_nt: TGTGCCAGCAGTTTTCTTCAAGCCACAGATACGCAGTATTTT
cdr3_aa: CASSFLQATDTQYF

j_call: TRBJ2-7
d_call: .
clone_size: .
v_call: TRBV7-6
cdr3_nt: TGTGCCAGCAGCCCCGGCCGGGGCTCCTACGAGCAGTACTTC
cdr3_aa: CASSPGRGSYEQYF

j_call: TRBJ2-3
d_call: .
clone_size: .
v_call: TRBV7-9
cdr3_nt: TGTGCCAGCAGCGACCTGACGCGCACAGATACGCAGTATTTT
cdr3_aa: CASSDLTRTDTQYF